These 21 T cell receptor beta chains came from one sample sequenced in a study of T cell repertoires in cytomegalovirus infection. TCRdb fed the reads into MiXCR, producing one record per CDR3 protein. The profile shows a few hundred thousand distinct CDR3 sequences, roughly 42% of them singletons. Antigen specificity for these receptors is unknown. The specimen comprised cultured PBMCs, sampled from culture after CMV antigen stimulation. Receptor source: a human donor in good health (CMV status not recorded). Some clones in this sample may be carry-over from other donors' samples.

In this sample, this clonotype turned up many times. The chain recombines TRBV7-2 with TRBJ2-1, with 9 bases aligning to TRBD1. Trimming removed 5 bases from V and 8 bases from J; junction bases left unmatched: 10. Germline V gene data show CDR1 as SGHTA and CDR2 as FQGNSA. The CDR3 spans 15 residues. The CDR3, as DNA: TGTGCCAGCAGCCCTAGGCGGGGACAGGGTCATGAGCAGTTCTTC. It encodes CASSPRRGQGHEQFF.

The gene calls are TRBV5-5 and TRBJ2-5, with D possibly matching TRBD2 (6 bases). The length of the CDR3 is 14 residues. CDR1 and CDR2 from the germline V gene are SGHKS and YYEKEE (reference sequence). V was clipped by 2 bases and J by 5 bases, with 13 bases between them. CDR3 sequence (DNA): TGTGCCAGCAGCTTCTACGGGGCGGGGGAGACCCAGTACTTC. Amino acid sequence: CASSFYGAGETQYF.

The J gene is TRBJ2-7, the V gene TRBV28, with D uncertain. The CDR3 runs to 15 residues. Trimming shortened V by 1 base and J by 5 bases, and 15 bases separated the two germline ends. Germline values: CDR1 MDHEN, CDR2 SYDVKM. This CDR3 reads CASSLFRRASHEQYF. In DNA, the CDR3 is TGTGCCAGCAGTTTATTTCGACGCGCTTCGCACGAGCAGTACTTC.

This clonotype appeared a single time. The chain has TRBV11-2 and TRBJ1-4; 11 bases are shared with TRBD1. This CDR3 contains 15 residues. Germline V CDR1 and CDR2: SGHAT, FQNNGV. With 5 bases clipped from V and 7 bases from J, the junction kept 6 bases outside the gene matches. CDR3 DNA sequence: TGTGCCAGCAGCAAATGGACAGGGGGCCTTGAAAAACTGTTTTTT. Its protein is CASSKWTGGLEKLFF.

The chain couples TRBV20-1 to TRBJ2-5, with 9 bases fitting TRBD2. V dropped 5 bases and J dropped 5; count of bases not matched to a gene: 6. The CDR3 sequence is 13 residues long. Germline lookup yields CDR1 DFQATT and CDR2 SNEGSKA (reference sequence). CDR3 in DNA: TGCAGTGCTTACTTAGCGGGAGTGGAGACCCAGTACTTC. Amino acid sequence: CSAYLAGVETQYF.

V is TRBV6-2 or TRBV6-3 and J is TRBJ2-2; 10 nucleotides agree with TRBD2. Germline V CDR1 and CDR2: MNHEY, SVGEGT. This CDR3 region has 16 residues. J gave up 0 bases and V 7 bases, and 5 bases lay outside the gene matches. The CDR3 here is CASTVAGGPNTGELFF. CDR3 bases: TGTGCCAGCACGGTAGCGGGGGGACCGAACACCGGGGAGCTGTTTTTT.

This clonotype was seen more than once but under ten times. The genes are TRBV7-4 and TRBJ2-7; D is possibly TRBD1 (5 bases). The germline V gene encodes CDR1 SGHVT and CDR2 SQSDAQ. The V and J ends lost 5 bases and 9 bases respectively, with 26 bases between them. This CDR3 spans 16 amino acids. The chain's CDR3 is CASSLDSPLAIHGQYF. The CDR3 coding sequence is TGTGCCAGCAGCCTCGACAGTCCATTAGCTATTCACGGGCAGTACTTC.

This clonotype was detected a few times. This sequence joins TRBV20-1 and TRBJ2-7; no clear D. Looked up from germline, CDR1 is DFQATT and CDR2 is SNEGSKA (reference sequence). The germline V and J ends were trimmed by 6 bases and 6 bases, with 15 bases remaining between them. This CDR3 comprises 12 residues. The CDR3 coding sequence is TGCAGTGCAACGCCCGGACGGGTCGAGCAGTACTTC. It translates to CSATPGRVEQYF.

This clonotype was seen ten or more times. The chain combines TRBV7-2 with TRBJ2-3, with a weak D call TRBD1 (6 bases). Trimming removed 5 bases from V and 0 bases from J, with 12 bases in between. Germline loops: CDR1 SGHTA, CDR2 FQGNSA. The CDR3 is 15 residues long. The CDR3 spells CASSPRTASTDTQYF. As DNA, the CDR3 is TGTGCCAGCAGCCCGAGGACAGCTAGCACAGATACGCAGTATTTT.

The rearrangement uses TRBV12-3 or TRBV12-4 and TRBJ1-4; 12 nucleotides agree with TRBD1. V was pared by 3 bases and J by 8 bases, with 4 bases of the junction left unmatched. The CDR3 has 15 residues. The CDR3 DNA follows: TGTGCCAGCAGTTTGGCCGGGACAGGGGGCGAAAAACTGTTTTTT. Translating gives CASSLAGTGGEKLFF.

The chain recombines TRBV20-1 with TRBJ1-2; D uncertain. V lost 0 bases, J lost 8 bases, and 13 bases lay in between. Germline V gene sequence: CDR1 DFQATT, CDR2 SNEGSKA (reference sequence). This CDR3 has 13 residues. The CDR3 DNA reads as TGCAGTGCTAGAGAATATAGGTCGGCCGGCTACACCTTC. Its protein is CSAREYRSAGYTF.

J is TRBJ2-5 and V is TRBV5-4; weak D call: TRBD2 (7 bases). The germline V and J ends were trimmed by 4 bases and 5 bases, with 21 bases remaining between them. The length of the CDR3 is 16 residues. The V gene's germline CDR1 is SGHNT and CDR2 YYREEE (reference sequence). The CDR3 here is CASSPLAGAGDETQYF. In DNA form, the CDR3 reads TGTGCCAGCAGCCCCCTCGCGGGGGCGGGGGATGAGACCCAGTACTTC.

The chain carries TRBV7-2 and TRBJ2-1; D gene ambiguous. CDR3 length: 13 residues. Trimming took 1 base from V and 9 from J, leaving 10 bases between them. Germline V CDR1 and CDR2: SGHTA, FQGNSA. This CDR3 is CASSLVELGEQFF. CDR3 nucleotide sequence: TGTGCCAGCAGCTTAGTCGAGCTGGGTGAGCAGTTCTTC.

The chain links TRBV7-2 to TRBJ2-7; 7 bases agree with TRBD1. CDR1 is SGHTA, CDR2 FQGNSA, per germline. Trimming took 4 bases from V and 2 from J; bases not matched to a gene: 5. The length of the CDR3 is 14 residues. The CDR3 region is CASSYRTGAYEQYF. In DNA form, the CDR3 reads TGTGCCAGCAGCTATAGGACAGGAGCCTACGAGCAGTACTTC. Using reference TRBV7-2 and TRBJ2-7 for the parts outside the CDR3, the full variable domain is GAGVSQSPSNKVTEKGKDVELRCDPISGHTALYWYRQSLGQGLEFLIYFQGNSAPDKSGLPSDRFSAERTGGSVSTLTIQRTQQEDSAVYLCASSYRTGAYEQYFGPGTRLTVT.

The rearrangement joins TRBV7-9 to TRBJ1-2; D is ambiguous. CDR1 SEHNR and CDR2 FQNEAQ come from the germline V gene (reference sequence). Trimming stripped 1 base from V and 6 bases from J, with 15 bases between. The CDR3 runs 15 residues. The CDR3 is CASSLDWQDINGYTF. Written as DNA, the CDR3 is TGTGCCAGCAGCTTAGACTGGCAGGATATTAATGGCTACACCTTC.

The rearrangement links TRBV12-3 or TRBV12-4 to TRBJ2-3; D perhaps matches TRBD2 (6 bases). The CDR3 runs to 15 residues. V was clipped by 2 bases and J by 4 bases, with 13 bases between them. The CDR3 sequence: CASSLTGGAADTQYF. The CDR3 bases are TGTGCCAGCAGTTTAACAGGAGGGGCCGCAGATACGCAGTATTTT.

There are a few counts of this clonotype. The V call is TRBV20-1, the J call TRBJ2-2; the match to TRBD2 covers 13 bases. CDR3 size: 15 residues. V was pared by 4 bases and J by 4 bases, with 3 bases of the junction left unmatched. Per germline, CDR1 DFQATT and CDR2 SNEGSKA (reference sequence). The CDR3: CSATGTSGATGELFF. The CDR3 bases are TGCAGTGCTACCGGGACTAGCGGGGCCACCGGGGAGCTGTTTTTT.

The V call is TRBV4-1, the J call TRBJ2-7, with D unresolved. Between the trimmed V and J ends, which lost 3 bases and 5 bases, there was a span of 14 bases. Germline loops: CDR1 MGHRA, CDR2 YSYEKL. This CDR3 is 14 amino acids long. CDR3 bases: TGCGCCAGCAGCCATAACGGGCAGGCCCACGAGCAGTACTTC. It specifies CASSHNGQAHEQYF.

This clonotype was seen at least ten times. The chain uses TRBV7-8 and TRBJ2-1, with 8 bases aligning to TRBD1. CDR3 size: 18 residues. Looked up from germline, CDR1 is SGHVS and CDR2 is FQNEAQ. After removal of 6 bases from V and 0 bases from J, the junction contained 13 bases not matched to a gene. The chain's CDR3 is CASRLTGVRLSSYNEQFF. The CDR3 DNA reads TGTGCCAGCAGATTGACAGGGGTCCGATTAAGCTCCTACAATGAGCAGTTCTTC.

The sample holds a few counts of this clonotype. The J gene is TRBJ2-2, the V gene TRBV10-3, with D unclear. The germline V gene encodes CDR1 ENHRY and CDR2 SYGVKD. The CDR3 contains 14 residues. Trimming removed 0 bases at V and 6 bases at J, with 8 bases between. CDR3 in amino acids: CAISESVVPGELFF. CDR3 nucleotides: TGTGCCATCAGTGAGTCGGTAGTTCCCGGGGAGCTGTTTTTT.

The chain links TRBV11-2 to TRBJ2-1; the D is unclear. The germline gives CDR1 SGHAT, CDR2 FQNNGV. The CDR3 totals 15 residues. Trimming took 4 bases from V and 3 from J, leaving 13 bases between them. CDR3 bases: TGTGCCAGCAGCTCACCCCATGGGGTCTACAATGAGCAGTTCTTC. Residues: CASSSPHGVYNEQFF.